A single sample gave rise to the 29 T cell receptor beta chains below, sequenced in a study of T-cell reconstitution after alpha-beta-depleted transplantation in children. The TCRbeta library incorporated unique molecular identifiers. TCRdb re-derived calls from the PCR reads in MiXCR, one entry per CDR3 protein. This table holds under 150,000 distinct CDR3 sequences, approximately 8.7% found once. The sequences come from PBMCs, mostly from graft donor cells, collected 180 days after TCRalphabeta/CD19-depleted stem cell transplant. The receptor set was obtained from a girl in the first two years of life who had a stem cell transplant for combined immunodeficiency, so the T cells may come from the graft donor.

The chain carries TRBV4-3 and TRBJ2-1; D gene ambiguous. The germline CDR1 and CDR2 sequences are LGHNA and YSLEER. This CDR3 is built from 13 residues. Trimming took 4 bases from V and 10 from J, leaving 14 bases between them. The CDR3 bases are TGCGCCAGCAGCCCGCTCCCCCATTCAGAGCAGTTCTTC. Translation: CASSPLPHSEQFF.

V and J are TRBV12-3 or TRBV12-4 and TRBJ2-7; D may be TRBD2 (5 bases). Trimming pared 4 bases from V and 3 bases from J, leaving 16 bases between. There are 15 residues in the CDR3. The CDR3 sequence is CASSSGLIGYYEQYF. The CDR3 DNA follows: TGTGCCAGCAGTTCCGGACTCATCGGGTACTACGAGCAGTACTTC.

This chain links TRBV5-1 with TRBJ1-1; 7 bases match TRBD1. The V gene end was trimmed by 0 bases and the J gene end by 4 bases; junction bases not matched to a gene: 6. Germline assignment: CDR1 SGHRS and CDR2 YFSETQ. The CDR3 has 15 residues. CDR3 region: CASSLGSGTVTEAFF. The CDR3 DNA is TGCGCCAGCAGCTTGGGTTCGGGGACAGTCACTGAAGCTTTCTTT.

This rearrangement joins TRBV11-1 to TRBJ2-4, with 11 positions matching TRBD2. This CDR3 comprises 15 residues. Germline-derived CDR1 and CDR2 are SGHAT and FQDESV (reference sequence). The trim removed 5 bases at V and 8 bases at J, leaving 8 bases unmatched. In nucleotides, the CDR3 is TGTGCCAGCAGCAGATTAGCGGGAGGGCCTTACATTCAGTACTTC. This sequence encodes CASSRLAGGPYIQYF.

This chain uses TRBV7-2 with TRBJ2-1, with D possibly matching TRBD2 (6 bases). CDR1 is SGHTA and CDR2 is FQGNSA in the germline V gene. Trimming stripped 1 base from V and 12 bases from J, with 16 bases between. This CDR3 contains 14 residues. CDR3 protein: CASSLVLASAGQFF. The CDR3 coding sequence is TGTGCCAGCAGCTTAGTTCTAGCGAGCGCAGGGCAGTTCTTC.

The chain uses TRBV7-3 and TRBJ2-2; maybe TRBD1 (6 bases). Deletions cut 1 base from V and 4 bases from J, with 7 bases between. Germline values: CDR1 SGHTA, CDR2 FQGTGA. The CDR3 totals 14 residues. CDR3 sequence (DNA): TGTGCCAGCAGCTTAAGGGGGCTCACCGGGGAGCTGTTTTTT. Its protein product is CASSLRGLTGELFF.

The genes are TRBV27 and TRBJ2-7; D gene ambiguous. CDR3 length equals 13 residues. The V end lost 0 bases, the J end lost 3 bases, and 6 bases lay between the germline ends. Germline CDR1 and CDR2: MNHEY and SMNVEV (reference sequence). The CDR3 DNA reads as TGTGCCAGCAGTTTATCGGGTAACTACGAGCAGTACTTC. Its protein product is CASSLSGNYEQYF.

The V call is TRBV7-2, the J call TRBJ2-1; 9 bases fit TRBD1. Losses at the gene ends were 1 base for V and 7 bases for J; bases not matched to a gene: 8. There are 16 residues in the CDR3. Germline values: CDR1 SGHTA, CDR2 FQGNSA. The CDR3 DNA reads TGTGCCAGCAGCTTAGGGTGGGACAGGGCTGCGAATGAGCAGTTCTTC. Protein product: CASSLGWDRAANEQFF.

The sample holds many counts of this clonotype. The chain links TRBV20-1 to TRBJ2-1; D possibly corresponds to TRBD2 (6 bases). The CDR3 is made up of 14 amino acids. Per germline, CDR1 DFQATT and CDR2 SNEGSKA (reference sequence). The V end was cut by 1 base, the J end by 4 bases, with 11 bases between. The CDR3 DNA is TGCAGTGCTAGAGGGGCGGGGATTTACAATGAGCAGTTCTTC. It specifies CSARGAGIYNEQFF.

This sequence joins TRBV25-1 and TRBJ2-7; no reliable D call. The CDR3 is 13 residues long. Germline CDR1 is MGHDK and CDR2 is SYGVNS. V was shortened by 7 bases and J by 5 bases, with 15 bases between the two germline ends. CDR3: CASTRGQIHEQYF. The CDR3 DNA follows: TGTGCCAGCACGCGTGGGCAGATCCACGAGCAGTACTTC.

The table lists this clonotype with many counts. The chain combines TRBV12-3 or TRBV12-4 with TRBJ1-3; D is unclear. CDR3 length: 13 residues. V gave up 6 bases and J gave up 0 bases, with 6 bases separating them. The CDR3 sequence is CASRGHSGNTIYF. In DNA form, the CDR3 reads TGTGCCAGCAGGGGCCACTCTGGAAACACCATATATTTT.

This clonotype occurred a few times. J is TRBJ2-7 and V is TRBV29-1; 7 nucleotides agree with TRBD2. The CDR3 covers 12 residues. J was trimmed by 3 bases and V by 7 bases; bases with no gene match: 6. Germline lookup yields CDR1 SQVTM and CDR2 ANQGSEA. The chain's CDR3 is CSAKGRGYEQYF. The CDR3 DNA is TGCAGCGCTAAAGGGAGGGGCTACGAGCAGTACTTC.

This clonotype was observed a handful of times. The chain is built from TRBV5-1 and TRBJ2-7; a weak D match, TRBD1 (6 bases). The V end was cut by 1 base, the J end by 6 bases, with 14 bases between. CDR3 length: 14 residues. The germline gives CDR1 SGHRS, CDR2 YFSETQ. The CDR3 DNA sequence: TGCGCCAGCAGCTTGACACAGGGTCGGCTCGAGCAGTACTTC. It is translated as CASSLTQGRLEQYF.

This clonotype was detected many times. The V call is TRBV5-1, the J call TRBJ2-2; 7 bases map to TRBD2. The CDR3 totals 13 residues. Germline V lookup: CDR1 SGHRS, CDR2 YFSETQ. The ends lost 4 bases at V and 7 bases at J; junction bases unmatched: 4. In DNA form, the CDR3 reads TGCGCCAGCAGCCCAGGACTAGTCGGGGAGCTGTTTTTT. Protein sequence: CASSPGLVGELFF.

This clonotype was recorded a few times. The V and J genes are TRBV11-2 and TRBJ2-7; D may be TRBD2 (6 bases). The ends were cut back, 5 bases at V and 0 bases at J, with 14 bases in the middle. CDR1 and CDR2 from the germline V gene are SGHAT and FQNNGV. This CDR3 region has 15 residues. As DNA, the CDR3 is TGTGCCAGCAGCAAGGAGGGTATCTTCTCCTACGAGCAGTACTTC. This translates into CASSKEGIFSYEQYF.

This chain connects TRBV5-5 to TRBJ1-1; possibly TRBD1 for D (6 bases). Per germline, CDR1 SGHKS and CDR2 YYEKEE (reference sequence). The CDR3 sequence is 14 residues long. Trimming stripped 3 bases from V and 5 bases from J, with 14 bases between. In DNA form, the CDR3 reads TGTGCCAGCAGCTACAGCACAGGGTATACTGAAGCTTTCTTT. As protein: CASSYSTGYTEAFF.

This clonotype occurred many times. The chain employs TRBV4-3 and TRBJ2-5, with D maybe TRBD1 (6 bases). This CDR3 has 15 amino acids. Trimming removed 2 bases from V and 2 bases from J, with 12 bases in between. Germline loops: CDR1 LGHNA, CDR2 YSLEER. In DNA form, the CDR3 reads TGCGCCAGCAGCCAATGGACAGCTAATCAAGAGACCCAGTACTTC. Translated, it gives CASSQWTANQETQYF.

The V and J genes are TRBV10-3 and TRBJ2-5; 7 nucleotides line up with TRBD1. The CDR3 runs to 13 residues. The germline gives CDR1 ENHRY, CDR2 SYGVKD. The trim removed 6 bases at V and 3 bases at J, leaving 4 bases unmatched. This chain's CDR3 is CAIRGTAEETQYF. The CDR3 DNA follows: TGTGCCATCAGAGGGACAGCCGAAGAGACCCAGTACTTC.

The chain is built from TRBV29-1 and TRBJ1-5; D perhaps matches TRBD1 (5 bases). Germline CDR1 reads SQVTM; CDR2 reads ANQGSEA. This CDR3 region has 16 residues. Trimming shortened V by 4 bases and J by 6 bases, and 22 bases separated the two germline ends. The chain's CDR3 is CSVGDEVGAVGQPQHF. The CDR3, as DNA: TGCAGCGTTGGGGACGAGGTAGGGGCGGTGGGTCAGCCCCAGCATTTT.

This clonotype occurred a few times. The chain links TRBV20-1 to TRBJ1-4; 8 nucleotides align to TRBD1. The CDR3 covers 12 residues. J lost 8 bases, V lost 5 bases, and 4 bases had no gene match. From germline, CDR1 is DFQATT and CDR2 SNEGSKA (reference sequence). CDR3 loop: CSAGTGPEKLFF. The CDR3 DNA reads as TGCAGTGCTGGGACAGGACCCGAAAAACTGTTTTTT.

This clonotype was counted only a few times. This rearrangement joins TRBV6-5 to TRBJ1-2; no firm D call. Per the germline V gene, CDR1 is MNHEY and CDR2 is SVGAGI. The V end was cut by 2 bases, the J end by 4 bases, with 8 bases between. This CDR3 spans 13 amino acids. CDR3 sequence: CASSYRAFYGYTF. In DNA form, the CDR3 reads TGTGCCAGCAGTTACCGTGCCTTCTATGGCTACACCTTC.

The chain recombines TRBV20-1 with TRBJ2-7; the D gene is possibly TRBD2 (7 bases). CDR1 and CDR2 from the germline V gene are DFQATT and SNEGSKA (reference sequence). Deletions cut 3 bases from V and 2 bases from J, with 17 bases between. The CDR3 is made up of 15 amino acids. CDR3 in DNA: TGCAGTGCTAGGGACTCAGAGGGGGGGCCCTACGAGCAGTACTTC. This encodes CSARDSEGGPYEQYF.

This clonotype has more than one count but fewer than ten. V usage is TRBV6-9 and J usage is TRBJ1-5; no clear D. This CDR3 has 13 residues. CDR1 is MNHGY and CDR2 is SVAAGI in the germline V gene. For the CDR3, the DNA is TGTGCAAGAAGAGGGCTTTTTAATCAGCCCCAGCATTTT. Amino acids: CARRGLFNQPQHF.

There are many counts of this clonotype. The rearrangement links TRBV12-3 or TRBV12-4 to TRBJ1-1; the D gene is possibly TRBD1 (5 bases). Trimming took off 5 bases at V and 4 bases at J, with 20 bases between the two ends. There are 16 residues in the CDR3. The CDR3 region is CASSPGRGKWGTEAFF. The CDR3 coding sequence is TGTGCCAGCAGTCCCGGGCGGGGCAAGTGGGGCACTGAAGCTTTCTTT.

This clonotype appeared many times. This chain links TRBV7-8 with TRBJ2-1, with 13 bases lining up with TRBD2. The CDR3 covers 17 residues. V trimming: 0 bases; J trimming: 8 bases; junction bases outside the gene matches: 7. Germline CDR1 reads SGHVS; CDR2 reads FQNEAQ. CDR3 residues: CASSLAPTSGGIDEQFF. CDR3 sequence (DNA): TGTGCCAGCAGCTTAGCTCCGACTAGCGGGGGGATCGATGAGCAGTTCTTC.

The chain is built from TRBV11-2 and TRBJ2-2, with TRBD2 identical over 8 bases. Germline CDR1 is SGHAT and CDR2 is FQNNGV. Losses at the gene ends were 7 bases for V and 0 bases for J; bases not matched to a gene: 13. CDR3 length equals 18 residues. The CDR3 reads CASTIAGLPFSNTGELFF. The CDR3, as DNA: TGTGCCAGCACAATAGCGGGACTTCCCTTTTCGAACACCGGGGAGCTGTTTTTT.

The rearrangement joins TRBV7-2 to TRBJ2-5; D is uncertain. Trimming took off 3 bases at V and 8 bases at J, with 7 bases between the two ends. The germline gives CDR1 SGHTA, CDR2 FQGNSA. The CDR3 runs to 11 residues. In DNA, the CDR3 is TGTGCCAGCAGCTTCAAGGGTACCCAGTACTTC. Translating it yields CASSFKGTQYF. The full variable domain, rest sourced from reference TRBV7-2 and TRBJ2-5, is GAGVSQSPSNKVTEKGKDVELRCDPISGHTALYWYRQSLGQGLEFLIYFQGNSAPDKSGLPSDRFSAERTGGSVSTLTIQRTQQEDSAVYLCASSFKGTQYFGPGTRLLVL.

This clonotype was seen a handful of times. This chain joins TRBV5-5 and TRBJ2-7, with D unresolved. CDR1 SGHKS and CDR2 YYEKEE come from the germline V gene (reference sequence). The length of the CDR3 is 14 residues. Trimming removed 4 bases at V and 2 bases at J, with 13 bases between. The CDR3 here is CASSLLLSTYEQYF. CDR3 coding DNA: TGTGCCAGCAGCCTCTTACTTTCCACCTACGAGCAGTACTTC.

This clonotype showed up just a few times. V is TRBV4-3 and J is TRBJ2-1; TRBD2 matches 7 bases. In germline, CDR1 is LGHNA, CDR2 YSLEER. Trimming cost V 4 bases and J 6 bases; bases outside gene matches: 9. The CDR3 spans 15 residues. The CDR3: CASSPFAGVGNEQFF. For the CDR3, the DNA is TGCGCCAGCAGCCCCTTTGCGGGAGTAGGCAATGAGCAGTTCTTC.